A single TCR beta chain is shown here with its context. This sample stems from a study of blood T cell repertoires in COVID-19. Study-level information: Sample material is recorded as cDNA or gDNA derived from T cells, B-cell-depleted T cells, or PBMCs.

Profiled with immunoSEQ multiplex PCR; TCRdb holds only in-frame clones, not every one. The sample includes 130,000 to 150,000 clones, 75% to 90% of them seen just once. V lost 4 bases and J 3 bases, leaving 19 bases between the germline ends. The CDR3 consists of 16 residues. The germline CDR1 and CDR2 sequences are MGHRA and YSYEKL. The source is a woman between 50 and 59 years old with acute or convalescent COVID-19. The sample comprised peripheral blood. The rearrangement links TRBV4-1 to TRBJ2-7, with D perhaps TRBD1 (7 bases). The CDR3 spells CASSLDDREVFYEQYF. Written as DNA, the CDR3 is TGCGCCAGCAGCCTGGATGACAGGGAGGTTTTCTACGAGCAGTACTTC.